Listed here are 29 T cell receptor beta chains from one sample, sequenced in a study of CD8 T cells in ankylosing spondylitis (dated by TCRdb to about 2017). What the authors observed across the whole study: A TCR beta motif made up of several highly homologous amino acid variants appeared to be characteristic of blood from ankylosing spondylitis patients.

Their antigens are not known. The library was generated by 5' RACE. TCRdb lists the instrument as Illumina HiSeq 2500. In TCRdb, the public reads were trimmed at Q25 with fastp and aligned with MiXCR, with productive beta chains retained. Rows merge per CDR3 protein into single entries with the most common DNA and genes. This sample holds approximately 500,000 distinct CDR3 sequences; 10% to 15% were observed only once. Clones ranked in the top ten supply about 6.8% of the sample. The material sequenced was blood, either unsorted or a sorted T cell fraction (not recorded which). These receptors all stem from a male donor with ankylosing spondylitis.

The chain links TRBV30 to TRBJ2-1, with TRBD2 matching 8 bases. Germline V gene data show CDR1 as GTSNPN and CDR2 as SVGIG (reference sequence). V lost 2 bases to trimming and J lost 5 bases; unmatched junction nucleotides: 11. The CDR3 spans 16 residues. This CDR3 reads CAWSSPGAGGDNEQFF. The CDR3 nucleotides read TGTGCCTGGAGTTCCCCAGGGGCGGGAGGCGACAATGAGCAGTTCTTC. The full variable domain, with the rest looked up from reference TRBV30 and TRBJ2-1, is SQTIHQWPATLVQPVGSPLSLECTVEGTSNPNLYWYRQAAGRGLQLLFYSVGIGQISSEVPQNLSASRPQDRQFILSSKKLLLSDSGFYLCAWSSPGAGGDNEQFFGPGTRLTVL.

This clonotype was observed many times. The gene calls are TRBV7-2 and TRBJ1-5; D unresolved. The length of the CDR3 is 14 residues. The germline CDR1 and CDR2 sequences are SGHTA and FQGNSA. V dropped 2 bases and J dropped 2 bases, with 7 bases sitting between them. CDR3: CASSLRTGNQPQHF. The CDR3 DNA reads TGTGCCAGCAGCTTACGGACGGGCAATCAGCCCCAGCATTTT.

The chain couples TRBV3-1 to TRBJ1-2; D gene ambiguous. The CDR3 runs to 14 residues. Germline lookup yields CDR1 LGHDT and CDR2 YNNKEL (reference sequence). V dropped 3 bases and J dropped 2 bases, with 10 bases sitting between them. CDR3 in DNA: TGTGCCAGCAGCCACGGACTGAGAAACTATGGCTACACCTTC. Its translation is CASSHGLRNYGYTF.

This clonotype was seen ten or more times. This chain links TRBV7-9 with TRBJ2-3; 7 bases are a match to TRBD2. The CDR3 length is 13 residues. The germline gives CDR1 SEHNR, CDR2 FQNEAQ (reference sequence). The trim removed 5 bases at V and 7 bases at J, leaving 6 bases unmatched. The CDR3 bases are TGTGCCAGCAGCAGAGCCGGGGGGAATACGCAGTATTTT. Translating gives CASSRAGGNTQYF. Together with reference TRBV7-9 and TRBJ2-3, the CDR3 gives the full variable domain: DTGVSQNPRHKITKRGQNVTFRCDPISEHNRLYWYRQTLGQGPEFLTYFQNEAQLEKSRLLSDRFSAERPKGSFSTLEIQRTEQGDSAMYLCASSRAGGNTQYFGPGTRLTVL.

The V call is TRBV7-6, the J call TRBJ2-3; D is unresolved. CDR3 length: 13 amino acids. Trimming stripped 1 base from V and 6 bases from J, with 8 bases between. Germline-derived CDR1 and CDR2 are SGHVS and FNYEAQ. The CDR3 protein is CASSLGGYDTQYF. The CDR3 nucleotides read TGTGCCAGCAGCTTAGGGGGTTACGATACGCAGTATTTT.

The chain links TRBV29-1 to TRBJ2-1; 10 positions agree with TRBD2. Unmatched junction bases numbered 0, after V lost 5 bases and J lost 2 bases. CDR3 size: 13 residues. The germline V gene encodes CDR1 SQVTM and CDR2 ANQGSEA. The CDR3 sequence is CSVSGRAYNEQFF. CDR3 nucleotide sequence: TGCAGCGTTAGCGGGAGGGCCTACAATGAGCAGTTCTTC.

The J gene is TRBJ1-2, the V gene TRBV20-1, with D perhaps TRBD1 (5 bases). V gave up 0 bases and J gave up 4 bases, with 12 bases separating them. Germline V gene lookup returns CDR1 DFQATT and CDR2 SNEGSKA (reference sequence). The CDR3 spans 14 residues. The CDR3 spells CSARDPGTTYGYTF. The CDR3 nucleotides read TGCAGTGCTAGAGATCCAGGGACGACCTATGGCTACACCTTC.

This clonotype showed up many times. The chain uses TRBV5-1 and TRBJ2-2; 9 bases line up with TRBD1. The CDR3 extends over 15 amino acids. CDR1 and CDR2 from the germline V gene are SGHRS and YFSETQ. V lost 1 base to trimming and J lost 4 bases; unmatched junction nucleotides: 2. The CDR3 coding sequence is TGCGCCAGCAGCTTGACAGGGGGCGTCACCGGGGAGCTGTTTTTT. Translated: CASSLTGGVTGELFF.

This clonotype was counted ten times or more. CDR3 region: CSAGGWTSRETQYF. Here the CDR3 DNA reads TGCAGTGCTGGGGGATGGACTAGCAGAGAGACCCAGTACTTC. The V and J genes are TRBV20-1 and TRBJ2-5; 8 positions match TRBD2. The V segment lost 5 bases and the J segment 4 bases; nucleotides outside the gene matches: 9. This CDR3 is 14 amino acids long. Germline CDR1 and CDR2: DFQATT and SNEGSKA (reference sequence).

The chain employs TRBV3-1 and TRBJ2-7; D perhaps matches TRBD2 (5 bases). Germline-derived CDR1 and CDR2 are LGHDT and YNNKEL (reference sequence). The CDR3 totals 13 residues. Trimming cost V 4 bases and J 4 bases, with 11 bases left between them. This CDR3 reads CASSPGSGYEQYV. CDR3 bases: TGTGCCAGCAGCCCGGGGAGTGGATACGAGCAGTACGTC.

This clonotype was observed at least ten times. The rearrangement uses TRBV3-1 and TRBJ2-1, with 8 nucleotides matching TRBD1. Germline CDR1 LGHDT, CDR2 YNNKEL (reference sequence). The CDR3 is 16 amino acids. V lost 5 bases to trimming and J lost 7 bases; unmatched junction nucleotides: 13. The CDR3 coding sequence is TGTGCCAGCAGCGAACAAGCCGGGACAGGTTATAATGAGCAGTTCTTC. It translates to CASSEQAGTGYNEQFF.

This clonotype showed up just a few times. The chain is built from TRBV29-1 and TRBJ1-4; TRBD1 aligns across 8 bases. The CDR3 consists of 13 residues. The germline gives CDR1 SQVTM, CDR2 ANQGSEA. Trimming removed 3 bases from V and 7 bases from J; junction bases left unmatched: 4. The CDR3: CSVEAGGGEKLFF. Here the CDR3 DNA reads TGCAGCGTTGAGGCAGGGGGCGGTGAAAAACTGTTTTTT.

This clonotype was seen just once. The V gene is TRBV6-1, the J gene TRBJ2-3; D tentatively reads TRBD1 or TRBD2 (6 bases each). The CDR3 covers 15 residues. Per germline, CDR1 MNHNS and CDR2 SASEGT. V was trimmed by 8 bases and J by 0 bases, leaving 15 bases between them. The CDR3 protein is CASGDGGPSTDTQYF. As DNA, the CDR3 is TGTGCCAGCGGGGACGGGGGCCCTAGCACAGATACGCAGTATTTT.

V and J are TRBV28 and TRBJ2-2; D not resolved. Per germline, CDR1 MDHEN and CDR2 SYDVKM. The CDR3 is 13 residues long. V dropped 1 base and J dropped 8 bases, with 8 bases sitting between them. CDR3 nucleotide sequence: TGTGCCAGCAGTTTATTTTCCGCAGGGGAGCTGTTTTTT. This codes for CASSLFSAGELFF. The whole variable domain, remainder taken from reference TRBV28 and TRBJ2-2, is DVKVTQSSRYLVKRTGEKVFLECVQDMDHENMFWYRQDPGLGLRLIYFSYDVKMKEKGDIPEGYSVSREKKERFSLILESASTNQTSMYLCASSLFSAGELFFGEGSRLTVL.

This clonotype has a single count. The chain employs TRBV7-9 and TRBJ2-3; TRBD2 is a possible D gene (6 bases). V gave up 1 base and J gave up 6 bases, with 8 bases separating them. The germline CDR1 and CDR2 sequences are SEHNR and FQNEAQ (reference sequence). This CDR3 contains 13 residues. DNA for the CDR3: TGTGCCAGCAGCTTAGGGGACTTCGATACGCAGTATTTT. It encodes CASSLGDFDTQYF.

The chain joins TRBV3-1 to TRBJ2-1; the D is unclear. This CDR3 region has 14 residues. The germline gives CDR1 LGHDT, CDR2 YNNKEL (reference sequence). Trimming shortened V by 4 bases and J by 4 bases, and 11 bases separated the two germline ends. The DNA for the CDR3 is TGTGCCAGCAGCCCCTGGGAAGAATACAATGAGCAGTTCTTC. Residues: CASSPWEEYNEQFF.

This clonotype turned up a few times. This rearrangement joins TRBV29-1 to TRBJ2-2; D gene ambiguous. Germline V gene lookup returns CDR1 SQVTM and CDR2 ANQGSEA. V was pared by 4 bases and J by 8 bases, with 11 bases between. CDR3 length equals 12 residues. DNA for the CDR3: TGCAGCGTTGGATGGATGGAGGGGGAGCTGTTTTTT. This gives the protein CSVGWMEGELFF.

This clonotype was counted between two and nine times. This chain joins TRBV6-1 and TRBJ1-1; no clear D gene. V was cut by 7 bases and J by 0 bases, with 18 bases left in between. CDR1 and CDR2 from the germline V gene are MNHNS and SASEGT. The CDR3 contains 16 residues. The CDR3 spells CASKFGHGVMNTEAFF. In DNA, the CDR3 is TGTGCCAGCAAATTTGGGCACGGGGTTATGAACACTGAAGCTTTCTTT.

This clonotype appeared a few times. V gene TRBV20-1 combines with J gene TRBJ2-3; 10 bases align to TRBD2. Germline V lookup: CDR1 DFQATT, CDR2 SNEGSKA (reference sequence). After removal of 3 bases from V and 7 bases from J, the junction contained 7 bases not matched to a gene. The CDR3 sequence is 14 residues long. The CDR3: CSASPLLAGYTQYF. The CDR3 nucleotides read TGCAGTGCTAGCCCCCTACTAGCGGGGTATACGCAGTATTTT.

This clonotype was detected ten times or more. The genes are TRBV20-1 and TRBJ2-6; the D is unclear. The V and J ends lost 0 bases and 10 bases respectively, with 13 bases between them. CDR1 is DFQATT and CDR2 is SNEGSKA in the germline V gene (reference sequence). This CDR3 has 14 amino acids. The CDR3 protein is CSARDIKSVNVLTF. CDR3 sequence (DNA): TGCAGTGCTAGAGATATTAAAAGTGTAAACGTCCTGACTTTC.

J is TRBJ2-1 and V is TRBV10-2; D gene uncertain. Germline V gene lookup returns CDR1 WSHSY and CDR2 SAAADI. The CDR3 length is 14 residues. V was clipped by 3 bases and J by 1 base, with 7 bases between them. CDR3 sequence reads: CASSDGRSYNEQFF. For the CDR3, the DNA is TGCGCCAGCAGTGACGGACGGTCCTACAATGAGCAGTTCTTC.

The rearrangement joins TRBV11-2 to TRBJ2-3, with a tentative D call TRBD2 (5 bases). CDR3 length: 14 amino acids. Trimming removed 2 bases at V and 10 bases at J, with 16 bases between. Germline lookup yields CDR1 SGHAT and CDR2 FQNNGV. The CDR3 region is CASSLNMVTEAQYF. For the CDR3, the DNA is TGTGCCAGCAGCTTAAACATGGTCACGGAGGCGCAGTATTTT.

This clonotype was counted only a few times. The gene calls are TRBV4-1 and TRBJ1-3; TRBD1 might be the D (6 bases). Germline CDR1 reads MGHRA; CDR2 reads YSYEKL. There are 16 residues in the CDR3. The ends were cut back, 0 bases at V and 3 bases at J, with 12 bases in the middle. The CDR3 region is CASSQEKGVIGNTIYF. In DNA form, the CDR3 reads TGCGCCAGCAGCCAAGAAAAGGGGGTAATTGGAAACACCATATATTTT.

This clonotype was seen only a few times. The chain combines TRBV20-1 with TRBJ1-4; 7 bases match TRBD1. The CDR3 length is 13 residues. Unmatched junction bases numbered 3, after V lost 4 bases and J lost 4 bases. Germline V gene lookup returns CDR1 DFQATT and CDR2 SNEGSKA (reference sequence). The CDR3 DNA reads TGCAGTGCTAACAGGGGAAATAATGAAAAACTGTTTTTT. This translates into CSANRGNNEKLFF.

This clonotype was counted a few times. The chain joins TRBV5-1 to TRBJ1-3; no firm D call. This CDR3 region has 15 residues. The V and J ends lost 4 bases and 0 bases respectively, with 11 bases between them. CDR1 SGHRS and CDR2 YFSETQ come from the germline V gene. The CDR3 is CASSTAPGSGNTIYF. DNA for the CDR3: TGCGCCAGCAGCACCGCACCAGGCTCTGGAAACACCATATATTTT.

The chain has TRBV24-1 and TRBJ2-5; D is possibly TRBD1 (6 bases). The CDR3 consists of 13 residues. In germline, CDR1 is KGHDR, CDR2 SFDVKD. The V end lost 9 bases, the J end lost 3 bases, and 13 bases lay between the germline ends. CDR3 DNA: TGTGCCACCGGGAGTGGGGGCGAAGAGACCCAGTACTTC. As protein: CATGSGGEETQYF.

This clonotype showed up many times. J is TRBJ2-1 and V is TRBV12-3 or TRBV12-4, with TRBD2 matching over 14 bases. The ends lost 3 bases at V and 8 bases at J; junction bases unmatched: 6. This CDR3 contains 16 residues. The DNA of the CDR3 is TGTGCCAGCAGTTTCTGGACTAGCGGGAGGAGGGATGAGCAGTTCTTC. Protein sequence: CASSFWTSGRRDEQFF.

V and J are TRBV4-1 and TRBJ1-4; TRBD1 matches at 11 bases. Per the germline V gene, CDR1 is MGHRA and CDR2 is YSYEKL. The CDR3 loop spans 17 amino acids. V shed 6 bases and J 3 bases; nucleotides not matched to a gene: 9. CDR3 coding DNA: TGCGCCAGCAGTCCGGACAGGGGGCAGCCAGCTAATGAAAAACTGTTTTTT. Translated: CASSPDRGQPANEKLFF.

The chain uses TRBV24-1 and TRBJ2-5; TRBD2 is a possible D gene (6 bases). Germline V gene data show CDR1 as KGHDR and CDR2 as SFDVKD. The CDR3 contains 14 residues. Trimming took off 11 bases at V and 5 bases at J, with 20 bases between the two ends. CDR3 DNA: TGTGCCAGTGCAGCGGAGGGAGGTCGGGAGACCCAGTACTTC. As protein: CASAAEGGRETQYF.